This entry features one TCR beta chain sequence. Relative to the germline gene, one junction end is altered; a read error may explain this. These data originate in a study of OX40 agonist ivuxolimab in advanced cancers. The CDR3 spans 13 residues. Per germline, CDR1 SGHNT and CDR2 YYREEE (reference sequence). Generated by immunoSEQ multiplex PCR, the TCRdb table keeps only in-frame clones and is missing some. The sample yields approximately 61,000 clones, under 90% seen once. The input for sequencing was CD4+ or CD8+ T cells sorted from blood, taken in a trial of the OX40 agonist ivuxolimab. The receptor comes from an adult with an advanced solid tumor such as melanoma, head and neck, liver or kidney cancer. The chain combines TRBV5-4 with TRBJ2-3; possibly TRBD2 for D (6 bases). CDR3 nucleotides: TGTGCCAGCAGCTTGGAGTTTGGGGAGGCAACGAATTTT. Its protein is CASSLEFGEATNF.